This T cell receptor (beta chain) is drawn from a study of blood T cell repertoires in COVID-19. Overall study context: Samples representing acute and convalescent COVID-19 were sourced from the United States, Italy and Spain.

CDR3 length: 13 amino acids. Germline CDR1 and CDR2: SEHNR and FQNEAQ (reference sequence). With 5 bases clipped from V and 8 bases from J, the junction kept 7 bases outside the gene matches. Authors' methods: The assay estimated nucleated cells by amplifying reference gene primers. Only in-frame clones appear in the TCRdb table, and some are missing; sequencing was by immunoSEQ multiplex PCR. V, J and clone size are those of that table, while D and trimming were read from the DNA. This table has under 250,000 clones, approximately 85% appearing once. The chain uses TRBV7-9 and TRBJ1-2; 8 nucleotides match TRBD1. Sequencing was carried out using peripheral blood. The clonotype comes from a woman aged 70-85 years with COVID-19, enrolled during active disease. The CDR3 loop reads CASSPVDRVGYTF. The CDR3 nucleotides are TGTGCCAGCAGCCCAGTGGACAGGGTGGGCTACACCTTC.